Described below is a single T cell receptor beta chain sequence and its context. The antigen remains undetermined. These data come from a study of cytomegalovirus exposure and HLA in healthy donors. Study summary: The use of the same platform for the 95 to 150 validation repertoires and the 550 to 850 first-cohort repertoires was reported by a later analysis.

CDR3 length: 14 amino acids. Looked up from germline, CDR1 is SGDLS and CDR2 is YYNGEE. The ends were cut back, 0 bases at V and 8 bases at J, with 14 bases in the middle. Notes on the study in general: Subsequent analysis showed first-cohort TCR clusters tending to co-occur in 120 validation repertoires. Reported results showed that the classifier diagnosed cytomegalovirus status with high specificity and sensitivity. Whilst most TCR sequences proved rare, a subset of public TCRs occurred across many donors.

Sequenced by immunoSEQ multiplex PCR; TCRdb stores in-frame clones only, minus some. The table has some 200,000 clones, approximately 82% seen once. The receptor's source is a woman in her 30s in good health and CMV-seropositive. The chain carries TRBV9 and TRBJ1-2; maybe TRBD1 (6 bases). The source material was PBMCs. Here the CDR3 DNA reads TGTGCCAGCAGCGTAGGGGGGCTAGCAAAGGGCTACACCTTC. It specifies CASSVGGLAKGYTF.